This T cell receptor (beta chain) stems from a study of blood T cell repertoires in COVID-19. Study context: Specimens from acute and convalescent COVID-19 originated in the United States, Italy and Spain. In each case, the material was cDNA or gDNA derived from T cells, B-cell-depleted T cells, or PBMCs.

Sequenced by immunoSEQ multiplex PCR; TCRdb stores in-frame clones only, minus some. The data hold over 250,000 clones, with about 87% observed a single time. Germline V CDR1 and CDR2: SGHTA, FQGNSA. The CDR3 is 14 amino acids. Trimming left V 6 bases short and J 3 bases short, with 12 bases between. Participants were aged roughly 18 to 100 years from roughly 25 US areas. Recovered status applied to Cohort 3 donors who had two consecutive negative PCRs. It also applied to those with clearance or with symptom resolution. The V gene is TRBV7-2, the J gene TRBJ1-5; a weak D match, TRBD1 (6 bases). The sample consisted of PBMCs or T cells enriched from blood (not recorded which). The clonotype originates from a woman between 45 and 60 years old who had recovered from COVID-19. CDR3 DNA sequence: TGTGCCAGCAGGTCACAGGGCACCAATCAGCCCCAGCATTTT. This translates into CASRSQGTNQPQHF.